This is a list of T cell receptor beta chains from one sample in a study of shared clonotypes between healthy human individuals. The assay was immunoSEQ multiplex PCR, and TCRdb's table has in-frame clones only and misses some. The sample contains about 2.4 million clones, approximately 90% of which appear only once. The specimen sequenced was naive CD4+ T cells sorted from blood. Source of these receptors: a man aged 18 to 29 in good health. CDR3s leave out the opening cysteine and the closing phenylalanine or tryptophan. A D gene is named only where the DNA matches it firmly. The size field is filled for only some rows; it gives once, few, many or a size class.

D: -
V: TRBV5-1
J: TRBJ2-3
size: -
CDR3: ASSLDIPFMDTQY

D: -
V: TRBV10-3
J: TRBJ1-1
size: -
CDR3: AISEGQKAF

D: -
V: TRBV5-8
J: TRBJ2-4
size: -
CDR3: ASSLGRSLAKNIQY

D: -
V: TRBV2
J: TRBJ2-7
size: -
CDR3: ASSQATGSYEQY

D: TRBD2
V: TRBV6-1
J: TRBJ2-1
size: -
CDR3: ASSSLAGEFNEQF

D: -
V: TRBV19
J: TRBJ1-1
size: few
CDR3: ASSTLGSGNTEAF

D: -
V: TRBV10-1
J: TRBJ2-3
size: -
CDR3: ASARQEIPDTQY

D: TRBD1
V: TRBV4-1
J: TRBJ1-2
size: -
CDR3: ASSHPDRENYGYT

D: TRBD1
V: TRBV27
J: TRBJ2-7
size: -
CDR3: ASRRGQGGSYEQY

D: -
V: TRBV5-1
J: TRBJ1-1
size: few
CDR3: ASSLEAMNTEAF

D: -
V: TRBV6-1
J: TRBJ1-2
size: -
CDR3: ASRGHLWINYGYT

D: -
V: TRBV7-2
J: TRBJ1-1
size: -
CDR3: ASSQRRHLNTEAF

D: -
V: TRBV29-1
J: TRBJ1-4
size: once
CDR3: SVPGGYNEKLF

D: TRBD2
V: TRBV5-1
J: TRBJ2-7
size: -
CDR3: ASSPTVAGLAYEQY

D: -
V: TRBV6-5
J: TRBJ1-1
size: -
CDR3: ASTKGVGSTEAF

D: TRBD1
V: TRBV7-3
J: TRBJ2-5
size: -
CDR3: ASSSTGAQETQY

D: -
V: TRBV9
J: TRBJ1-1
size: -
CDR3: ASSVDGMNTEAF

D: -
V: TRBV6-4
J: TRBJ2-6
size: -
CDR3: ASSVSTIGSGANVLT

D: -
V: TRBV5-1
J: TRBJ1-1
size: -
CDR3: ASSLAGGAVTEAF

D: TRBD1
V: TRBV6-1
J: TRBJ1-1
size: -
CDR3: ASSLLGRGPTEAF

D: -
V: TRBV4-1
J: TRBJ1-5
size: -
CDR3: ASSQEFRPPQH

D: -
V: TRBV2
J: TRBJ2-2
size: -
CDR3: ASSERRAGAGELF

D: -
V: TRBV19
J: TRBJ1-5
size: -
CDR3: ASSMWSGVGNQPQH

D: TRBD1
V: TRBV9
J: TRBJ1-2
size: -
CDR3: ASSEVAPPRDRVNYGYT

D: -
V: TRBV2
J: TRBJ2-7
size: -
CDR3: ASSVNRNEQY

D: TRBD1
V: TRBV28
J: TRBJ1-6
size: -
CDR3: ASRTDRDNSPLH

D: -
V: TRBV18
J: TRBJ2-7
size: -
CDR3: ASSPPGWGRKGSYEQY

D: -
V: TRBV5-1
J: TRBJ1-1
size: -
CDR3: ASSHSDSNTEAF

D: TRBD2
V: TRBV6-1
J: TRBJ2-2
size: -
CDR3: ASSDASGVGELF

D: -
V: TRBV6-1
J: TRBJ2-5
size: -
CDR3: ASSELGAGGSSGETQY

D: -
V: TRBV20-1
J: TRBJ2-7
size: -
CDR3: SATVYEQY

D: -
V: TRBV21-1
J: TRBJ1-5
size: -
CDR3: ASSKYVWGLNQPQH

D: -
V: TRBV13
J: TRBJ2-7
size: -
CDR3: ASSLPSGKSYEQY

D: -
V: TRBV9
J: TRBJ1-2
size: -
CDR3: ASSEQGSNGYT

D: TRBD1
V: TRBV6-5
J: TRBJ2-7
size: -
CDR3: ASSYMGTGIPYEQY

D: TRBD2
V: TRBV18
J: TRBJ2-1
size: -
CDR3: ASSPPGLNNEQF

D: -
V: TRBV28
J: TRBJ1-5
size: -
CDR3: ASSPNGGVQPQH

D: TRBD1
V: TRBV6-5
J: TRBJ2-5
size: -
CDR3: ASSSRQGAGETQY

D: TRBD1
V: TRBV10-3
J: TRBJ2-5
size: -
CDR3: AISEGTGAQETQY

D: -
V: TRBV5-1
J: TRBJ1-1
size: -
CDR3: ASQTGPNMNTEAF

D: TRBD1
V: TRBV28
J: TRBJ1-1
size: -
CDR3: ASSPHRGTSTEAF

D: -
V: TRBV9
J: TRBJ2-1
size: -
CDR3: ASSPGVGRNEQF

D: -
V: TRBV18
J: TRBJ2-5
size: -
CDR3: ASSLSQETQY

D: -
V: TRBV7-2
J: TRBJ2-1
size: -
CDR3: ASSFVSNGEQF

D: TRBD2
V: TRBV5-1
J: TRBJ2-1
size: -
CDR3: ASSGGVAGDLEQF

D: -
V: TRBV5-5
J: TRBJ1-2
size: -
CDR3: ASSPILTGYSYGYT

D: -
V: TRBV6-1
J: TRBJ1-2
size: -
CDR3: ASRETDNYGYT

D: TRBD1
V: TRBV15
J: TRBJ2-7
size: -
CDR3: ATRPGQGVYEQY

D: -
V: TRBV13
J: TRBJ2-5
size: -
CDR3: ASSQGGVPGTLETQY

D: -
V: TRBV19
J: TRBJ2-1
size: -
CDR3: ASSTAGTSYNEQF

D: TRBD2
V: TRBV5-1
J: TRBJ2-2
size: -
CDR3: ASSPTSGGAGELF

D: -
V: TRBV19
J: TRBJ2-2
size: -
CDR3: ASSMPGSIPFTGELF

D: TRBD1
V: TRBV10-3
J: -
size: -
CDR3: AIRDRGTEQY